This T cell receptor beta chain was sequenced for a study of blood T cell repertoires in COVID-19. Study information: From T cells, B-cell-depleted T cells, or PBMCs came the material, which was cDNA or gDNA.

As processed by the authors: For nucleated cells, counts were estimated from reference gene primer amplification. This table comes from immunoSEQ multiplex PCR, and its TCRdb copy is limited to in-frame clones, with some not included. V, J and clone size are taken as reported in that table, and D and trimming were inferred from the DNA itself. The table lists a few hundred thousand clones, 80% to 90% of them singletons. The study drew participants aged about 18 to 89 years from some 23 US areas. Participants reported their clinical history, and cohort assignment relied on those reports. The sample taken for sequencing was PBMCs or T cells enriched from blood (not recorded which). This receptor was taken from a woman in her twenties or thirties who had recovered from COVID-19.

The CDR3 sequence is CASSIRRGGGNEQFF. CDR3 bases: TGTGCCAGTAGTATAAGGCGGGGGGGCGGCAATGAGCAGTTCTTC. The chain is built from TRBV19 and TRBJ2-1, with 9 positions matching TRBD2. The junction had 5 bases not matched to a gene; V was cut back by 2 bases and J by 6 bases. The CDR3 is 15 amino acids. Germline CDR1 and CDR2: LNHDA and SQIVND (reference sequence).